The clone carrying this T cell receptor (beta chain) was detected only a few times. The sample comes from a study of T cells after yellow fever vaccination. This CDR3 comprises 15 residues. The germline V gene encodes CDR1 LNHDA and CDR2 SQIVND (reference sequence). Trimming at V came to 7 bases and at J to 4 bases, leaving 5 bases not matched to a gene. For TCR, cDNA came from 5'RACE template switching, which added a universal primer site and UMIs. TCRdb called the 5' RACE reads again in MiXCR, with one record for every CDR3 protein. The sample yields hundreds of thousands of distinct CDR3 sequences, around 12% seen once.

This sample comprised CD4+ T cells sorted from PBMCs, obtained 15 days after the yellow fever booster vaccination. The sequence was obtained from a man aged 18 to 30 who received the YFV17D yellow fever vaccine. The chain has TRBV19 and TRBJ1-5; 12 bases are shared with TRBD1. CDR3: CASTRDRGRNQPQHF. CDR3 DNA: TGTGCCAGTACTCGGGACAGGGGGCGGAATCAGCCCCAGCATTTT.